Shown below are 27 T cell receptor beta chains from a single sample sequenced in a study of blood T cell repertoires in COVID-19. This table comes from immunoSEQ multiplex PCR, and its TCRdb copy is limited to in-frame clones, with some not included. The sample yields tens of thousands of clones, 65% to 85% seen once. Sequencing was done on a sample of peripheral blood. The receptors derive from an older woman with acute or convalescent COVID-19.

This clone has just a few counts. The chain combines TRBV10-1 with TRBJ1-1, with TRBD1 identical over 8 bases. J was trimmed by 6 bases and V by 5 bases; bases with no gene match: 5. Germline V gene sequence: CDR1 WNHNN, CDR2 SYGVQD (reference sequence). The CDR3 is 13 residues long. The CDR3 loop reads CASSQGARPEAFF. The CDR3 bases are TGCGCCAGCAGTCAGGGGGCTCGCCCTGAAGCTTTCTTT.

The V and J genes are TRBV15 and TRBJ2-5; TRBD1 might be the D (6 bases). Per the germline V gene, CDR1 is LNHNV and CDR2 is YYDKDF (reference sequence). V dropped 1 base and J dropped 3 bases, with 9 bases sitting between them. The CDR3 covers 14 residues. The CDR3 reads CATSRGRTEETQYF. CDR3 DNA sequence: TGTGCCACCAGCAGAGGAAGGACAGAAGAGACCCAGTACTTC. Using reference TRBV15 and TRBJ2-5 for the parts outside the CDR3, the full variable domain is DAMVIQNPRYQVTQFGKPVTLSCSQTLNHNVMYWYQQKSSQAPKLLFHYYDKDFNNEADTPDNFQSRRPNTSFCFLDIRSPGLGDTAMYLCATSRGRTEETQYFGPGTRLLVL.

The chain carries TRBV3-1 (or the pseudogene TRBV3-2) and TRBJ1-5; D not certain. The CDR3 has 13 amino acids. Trimming cost V 1 base and J 7 bases, with 8 bases left between them. Germline CDR1 is LGHDT and CDR2 is YNNKEL (reference sequence). The CDR3 loop is CASSQGRRQPQHF. The CDR3 bases are TGTGCCAGCAGCCAAGGCCGGCGGCAGCCCCAGCATTTT.

This sequence joins TRBV6-2 or TRBV6-3 and TRBJ1-5; D not resolved. The CDR3 sequence is 14 residues long. Germline-derived CDR1 and CDR2 are MNHEY and SVGEGT. The V end was cut by 2 bases, the J end by 7 bases, with 12 bases between. The CDR3 loop is CASSYPGNGQPQHF. The CDR3 DNA reads TGTGCCAGCAGTTACCCGGGGAACGGACAGCCCCAGCATTTT.

The chain links TRBV19 to TRBJ2-7, with a possible D match to TRBD2 (6 bases). V lost 2 bases and J lost 5, with 16 bases in between. CDR3 length: 15 amino acids. Germline V CDR1 and CDR2: LNHDA, SQIVND (reference sequence). CDR3 coding DNA: TGTGCCAGTAGTATACGGAGAACCGGCGGGAACGAGCAGTACTTC. The encoded protein is CASSIRRTGGNEQYF.

The rearrangement uses TRBV9 and TRBJ2-5; 7 bases align to TRBD1. The CDR3 consists of 15 residues. After removal of 0 bases from V and 2 bases from J, the junction contained 4 bases not matched to a gene. From germline, CDR1 is SGDLS and CDR2 YYNGEE. Written as DNA, the CDR3 is TGTGCCAGCAGCGTAGATGCAGGGGGTCAAGAGACCCAGTACTTC. Protein product: CASSVDAGGQETQYF.

The chain combines TRBV5-1 with TRBJ2-1, with D perhaps TRBD1 (6 bases). This CDR3 comprises 12 residues. Trimming removed 9 bases at V and 4 bases at J, with 11 bases between. CDR1 is SGHRS and CDR2 is YFSETQ in the germline V gene. CDR3: CATGDNYNEQFF. Here the CDR3 DNA reads TGCGCCACCGGGGACAATTACAATGAGCAGTTCTTC.

The chain has TRBV6-5 and TRBJ1-2; tentatively, D is TRBD1 (6 bases). Trimming took 4 bases from V and 2 from J, leaving 14 bases between them. Germline CDR1 reads MNHEY; CDR2 reads SVGAGI. The CDR3 is 15 amino acids. The CDR3 loop reads CASSSGGAQNYGYTF. CDR3 nucleotide sequence: TGTGCCAGCAGTTCGGGGGGGGCGCAAAACTATGGCTACACCTTC.

The table lists this clone with a count of one. This rearrangement joins TRBV9 to TRBJ1-2; no reliable D call. Per the germline V gene, CDR1 is SGDLS and CDR2 is YYNGEE. V was shortened by 4 bases and J by 3 bases, with 16 bases between the two germline ends. This CDR3 is built from 15 residues. The CDR3 spells CASSLSPAGDYGYTF. In DNA, the CDR3 is TGTGCCAGCAGCCTTTCCCCCGCGGGTGACTATGGCTACACCTTC.

Note on this clone: A much larger clonotype is one base distant, so this may be a read error. This chain connects TRBV7-9 to TRBJ2-7; D is ambiguous. V dropped 5 bases and J dropped 0 bases, with 2 bases sitting between them. This CDR3 is 11 amino acids long. Germline lookup yields CDR1 SEHNR and CDR2 FQNEAQ (reference sequence). CDR3 region: CASSRSYEQYF. The CDR3 bases are TGTGCCAGCAGCCGCTCCTACGAGCAGTACTTC.

Within the sample, this clone is medium-sized. This chain connects TRBV29-1 to TRBJ1-1, with D perhaps TRBD1 (5 bases). The germline gives CDR1 SQVTM, CDR2 ANQGSEA. This CDR3 spans 13 amino acids. Trimming pared 4 bases from V and 3 bases from J, leaving 12 bases between. The CDR3: CSVVRGDDTEAFF. CDR3 DNA: TGCAGCGTTGTAAGGGGCGATGACACTGAAGCTTTCTTT.

This clone was detected only a few times. The chain uses TRBV5-1 and TRBJ2-4; 10 bases are a match to TRBD2. Trimming took 1 base from V and 5 from J; bases not matched to a gene: 9. CDR1 is SGHRS and CDR2 is YFSETQ in the germline V gene. The CDR3 has 17 amino acids. CDR3 in amino acids: CASSLSGGARFQNIQYF. The CDR3 nucleotides read TGCGCCAGCAGCTTGAGCGGGGGGGCCAGGTTTCAAAACATTCAGTACTTC. Using reference TRBV5-1 and TRBJ2-4 for the parts outside the CDR3, the full variable domain is KAGVTQTPRYLIKTRGQQVTLSCSPISGHRSVSWYQQTPGQGLQFLFEYFSETQRNKGNFPGRFSGRQFSNSRSEMNVSTLELGDSALYLCASSLSGGARFQNIQYFGAGTRLSVL.

The sample holds a few counts of this clone. The genes are TRBV19 and TRBJ1-1; D perhaps matches TRBD1 (6 bases). The ends were cut back, 0 bases at V and 6 bases at J, with 11 bases in the middle. Germline V lookup: CDR1 LNHDA, CDR2 SQIVND (reference sequence). CDR3 length equals 14 residues. The CDR3 is CASSIDTGRAEAFF. The CDR3 coding sequence is TGTGCCAGTAGTATAGATACAGGGCGGGCTGAAGCTTTCTTT.

The V call is TRBV24-1, the J call TRBJ2-2; D perhaps matches TRBD1 (5 bases). The length of the CDR3 is 17 residues. Trimming removed 1 base at V and 6 bases at J, with 17 bases between. Germline V gene data show CDR1 as KGHDR and CDR2 as SFDVKD. The CDR3 spells CATSDFLGQGDSGELFF. The CDR3 nucleotides read TGTGCCACCAGTGATTTTTTGGGGCAGGGTGATTCCGGGGAGCTGTTTTTT.

The rearrangement uses TRBV5-1 and TRBJ1-4; TRBD1 aligns across 7 bases. The germline CDR1 and CDR2 sequences are SGHRS and YFSETQ. V lost 1 base and J lost 8; bases outside the gene matches: 5. The CDR3 covers 14 residues. This CDR3 reads CASSLTTGVEKLFF. In DNA, the CDR3 is TGCGCCAGCAGCTTGACAACAGGGGTCGAAAAACTGTTTTTT.

CDR3 nucleotides: TGTGCCAGCAGTTACTCACAGATGAACACTGAAGCTTTCTTT. It specifies CASSYSQMNTEAFF. The rearrangement joins TRBV6-6 to TRBJ1-1; no clear D. Germline CDR1 reads MNHNY; CDR2 reads SVGAGI (reference sequence). CDR3 length: 14 amino acids. Trimming shortened V by 0 bases and J by 0 bases, and 5 bases separated the two germline ends.

A single count supports this clone. The chain employs TRBV20-1 and TRBJ2-7, with no clear D. V lost 3 bases, J lost 0 bases, and 9 bases lay in between. CDR3 length equals 13 residues. In germline, CDR1 is DFQATT, CDR2 SNEGSKA (reference sequence). CDR3 residues: CSASRGLSYEQYF. As DNA, the CDR3 is TGCAGTGCTAGTCGAGGTCTCTCCTACGAGCAGTACTTC.

The rearrangement links TRBV14 to TRBJ2-3; D is ambiguous. The ends were cut back, 1 base at V and 6 bases at J, with 5 bases in the middle. This CDR3 spans 12 amino acids. CDR1 and CDR2 (germline): SGHDN, FVKESK. CDR3 DNA sequence: TGTGCCAGCAGCCAAGGAGCGGATACGCAGTATTTT. Protein: CASSQGADTQYF.

The gene calls are TRBV7-9 and TRBJ1-5; 11 nucleotides line up with TRBD1. The J segment lost 6 bases and the V segment lost 0 bases, leaving 4 bases of the junction unmatched. This CDR3 is 16 amino acids long. Germline CDR1 SEHNR, CDR2 FQNEAQ (reference sequence). The CDR3 DNA reads TGTGCCAGCAGCTTAGCCGGGGGACAGGGGGGTCAGCCCCAGCATTTT. This codes for CASSLAGGQGGQPQHF.

In this sample, this clone turned up once. V usage is TRBV19 and J usage is TRBJ2-2, with D possibly being TRBD1 (5 bases). Germline V gene data show CDR1 as LNHDA and CDR2 as SQIVND (reference sequence). This CDR3 region has 14 residues. Trimming shortened V by 6 bases and J by 5 bases, and 13 bases separated the two germline ends. CDR3 sequence reads: CASSPLTATGELFF. CDR3 nucleotide sequence: TGTGCCAGTAGCCCCCTGACAGCAACCGGGGAGCTGTTTTTT.

The V gene is TRBV12-3 or TRBV12-4, the J gene TRBJ2-7, with 8 bases that match TRBD1. The CDR3 has 13 residues. With 5 bases clipped from V and 3 bases from J, the junction kept 3 bases outside the gene matches. The CDR3 DNA reads TGTGCCAGCAGTACCGGGACAGGCTACGAGCAGTACTTC. It encodes CASSTGTGYEQYF.

The J gene is TRBJ2-2, the V gene TRBV5-5, with D possibly matching TRBD1 (5 bases). V gave up 2 bases and J gave up 5 bases, with 7 bases separating them. CDR1 and CDR2 (germline): SGHKS, YYEKEE (reference sequence). CDR3 size: 13 residues. The CDR3 sequence is CASSFSGTGELFF. The DNA for the CDR3 is TGTGCCAGCAGCTTCTCAGGGACCGGGGAGCTGTTTTTT.

This chain's CDR3 is CAGSTRRTDTQYF. CDR3 coding DNA: TGTGCCGGGAGTACTCGAAGAACAGATACGCAGTATTTT. The chain joins TRBV10-3 to TRBJ2-3, with D perhaps matching TRBD2 (5 bases). Germline loops: CDR1 ENHRY, CDR2 SYGVKD. V was trimmed by 11 bases and J by 3 bases, leaving 15 bases between them. The CDR3 spans 13 residues.

The chain has TRBV18 and TRBJ1-2, with TRBD1 matching 7 bases. J was trimmed by 8 bases and V by 2 bases; bases with no gene match: 17. The CDR3 has 17 residues. The germline V gene has CDR1 KGHSH and CDR2 LQKENI. CDR3: CASSPRVASGGASGYTF. In DNA form, the CDR3 reads TGTGCCAGCTCACCAAGGGTGGCGTCAGGGGGTGCCTCGGGCTACACCTTC.

J is TRBJ2-3 and V is TRBV3-1 (or the pseudogene TRBV3-2), with a tentative D call TRBD2 (5 bases). CDR1 is LGHDT, CDR2 YNNKEL, per germline (reference sequence). This CDR3 is built from 14 residues. Trimming took 0 bases from V and 8 from J, leaving 12 bases between them. CDR3 bases: TGTGCCAGCAGCCAAGATACAGCGGCGGGTACGCAGTATTTT. Protein product: CASSQDTAAGTQYF.

The chain links TRBV5-4 to TRBJ2-5; 8 bases agree with TRBD2. V shed 4 bases, J shed 1 base, and the junction held 9 bases outside the gene matches. CDR3 size: 16 residues. Germline V gene lookup returns CDR1 SGHNT and CDR2 YYREEE (reference sequence). Written as DNA, the CDR3 is TGTGCCAGCAGCCTGACTGAGCGGGGGCCCCAAGAGACCCAGTACTTC. Encoded protein: CASSLTERGPQETQYF.

V gene TRBV10-1 combines with J gene TRBJ1-2; the D gene is possibly TRBD1 (6 bases). The germline V gene encodes CDR1 WNHNN and CDR2 SYGVQD (reference sequence). Between the trimmed V and J ends, which lost 10 bases and 2 bases, there was a span of 17 bases. This CDR3 contains 14 residues. The CDR3 spells CATPTGKENYGYTF. Here the CDR3 DNA reads TGCGCCACGCCGACAGGAAAGGAAAACTATGGCTACACCTTC.